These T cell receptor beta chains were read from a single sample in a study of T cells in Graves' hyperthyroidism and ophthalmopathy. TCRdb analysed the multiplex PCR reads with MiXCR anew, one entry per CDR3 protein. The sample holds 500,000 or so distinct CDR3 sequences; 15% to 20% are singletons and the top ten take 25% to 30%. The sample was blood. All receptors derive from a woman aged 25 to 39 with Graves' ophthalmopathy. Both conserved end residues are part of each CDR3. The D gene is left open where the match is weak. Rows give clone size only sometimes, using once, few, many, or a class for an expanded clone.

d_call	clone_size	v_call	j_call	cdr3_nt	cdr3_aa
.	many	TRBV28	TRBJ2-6	TGTGCCAGCAGCACCCTCTCTGGGGCCAACGTCCTGACTTTC	CASSTLSGANVLTF
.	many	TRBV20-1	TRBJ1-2	TGCAGTGCTAGCACACAGAACTATGGCTACACCTTC	CSASTQNYGYTF
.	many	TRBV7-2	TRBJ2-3	TGTGCCAGCAGCGCCTTCACAGATACGCAGTATTTT	CASSAFTDTQYF
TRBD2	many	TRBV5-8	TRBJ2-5	TGTGCCAGCAGCTCAACTCCGGGACTACAAGAGACCCAGTACTTC	CASSSTPGLQETQYF
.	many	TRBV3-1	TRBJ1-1	TGTGCCAGCAGCCAAGAAAGCCTGAACACTGAAGCTTTCTTT	CASSQESLNTEAFF
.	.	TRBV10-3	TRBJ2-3	TGTGCCATCAGGCCCTCGGAGGAGGATACGCAGTATTTT	CAIRPSEEDTQYF
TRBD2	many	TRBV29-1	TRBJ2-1	TGCAGCGTCATCAGATGGGCTAGCGGGGACAATGAGCAGTTCTTC	CSVIRWASGDNEQFF
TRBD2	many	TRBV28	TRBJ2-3	TGTGCCAGCAGCCTAGGGACTAGCGGGGCAGATACGCAGTATTTT	CASSLGTSGADTQYF
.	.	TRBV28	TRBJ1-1	TGTGCCAGCAGTTTCGGGGAGACGACTGAAGCTTTCTTT	CASSFGETTEAFF
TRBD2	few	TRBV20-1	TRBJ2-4	TGCAGTGCTAGTAGCGGGGAATCCATAGACATTCAGTACTTC	CSASSGESIDIQYF
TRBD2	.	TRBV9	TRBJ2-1	TGTGCCAGCAGCGTAGGGTGGGAGGGGTCACAGTTCTTC	CASSVGWEGSQFF
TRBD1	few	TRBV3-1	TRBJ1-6	TGTGCCAGCAGCCAAACCGGGACAGTAAATTCACCCCTCCACTTT	CASSQTGTVNSPLHF
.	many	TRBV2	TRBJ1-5	TGTGCCAGCAGTGAAGCGGTGCAAAATCAGCCCCAGCATTTT	CASSEAVQNQPQHF
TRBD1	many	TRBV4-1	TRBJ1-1	TGCGCCAGCAGCCAAGCCCTCGGTCCCCGACAGGGTTCGAACACTGAAGCTTTCTTT	CASSQALGPRQGSNTEAFF
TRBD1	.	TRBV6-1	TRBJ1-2	TGTGCCAGCACCTGGACAGGGGATCGGAACTATGGCTACACCTTC	CASTWTGDRNYGYTF
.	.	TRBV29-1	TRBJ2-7	TGCAGCGTAAAGGACTGCATGGGCGAGCAGTACTTC	CSVKDCMGEQYF
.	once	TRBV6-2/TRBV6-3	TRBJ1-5	TGTACCAGCAGTCCAAGCGCCAGGGACCAGCCCCAGCATTTT	CTSSPSARDQPQHF
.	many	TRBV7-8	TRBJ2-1	TGTGCCAGCAGCTTAGAAGGCTTAAGTGAGCAGTTCTTC	CASSLEGLSEQFF
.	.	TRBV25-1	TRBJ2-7	TGTGCCAGCAGTGAAGGTATGGGGAGGCCCTACGAGCAGTACTTC	CASSEGMGRPYEQYF
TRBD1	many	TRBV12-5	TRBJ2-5	TGTGCTAGTGGTTTGGGGACAGGGAGAGAGACCCAGTACTTC	CASGLGTGRETQYF
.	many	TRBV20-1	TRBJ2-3	TGCAGTGCTAGAGTCCAGGGTGGACCGACAGATACGCAGTATTTT	CSARVQGGPTDTQYF
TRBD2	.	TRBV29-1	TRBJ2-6	TGCAGCGTTGGAACTGGGAGGGCTGGGGCCAACGTCCTGACTTTC	CSVGTGRAGANVLTF
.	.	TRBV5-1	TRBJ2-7	TGCGCCAGCAGCATGGACTACGAGCAGTACTTC	CASSMDYEQYF
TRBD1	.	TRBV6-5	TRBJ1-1	TGTGCCAGCAGTTACGGGACAGGGGCCCTTGGCGAAGCTTTCTTT	CASSYGTGALGEAFF
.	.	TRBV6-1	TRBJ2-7	TGTGCCAGCAGCGACAACGGAAAGTACGAGCAGTACTTC	CASSDNGKYEQYF